One and the same sample provided the 22 T cell receptor beta chains below, sequenced in a study of blood T cells in healthy people across ages. Alongside a J-beta primer mix, a sample-barcoded 5' primer served in a second PCR lasting about 7 to 11 cycles. TCRdb called the 5' RACE reads again in MiXCR, with one record for every CDR3 protein. The table lists some 880,000 distinct CDR3 sequences, around 34% of them singletons. Sample: blood. The source of these receptors is a man younger than 35 in good health.

This clonotype came up a few times. CDR3 coding DNA: TGTGCCACCCCAAAAGGAACAGGGCGCACCGGGGAGCTGTTTTTT. Residues: CATPKGTGRTGELFF. The chain has TRBV15 and TRBJ2-2, with D tentatively TRBD1 (6 bases). This CDR3 region has 15 residues. CDR1 is LNHNV and CDR2 is YYDKDF in the germline V gene (reference sequence). Between the trimmed V and J ends, which lost 8 bases and 4 bases, there was a span of 17 bases. Together with reference TRBV15 and TRBJ2-2, the CDR3 gives the full variable domain: DAMVIQNPRYQVTQFGKPVTLSCSQTLNHNVMYWYQQKSSQAPKLLFHYYDKDFNNEADTPDNFQSRRPNTSFCFLDIRSPGLGDTAMYLCATPKGTGRTGELFFGEGSRLTVL.

Worth noting for this clonotype: A much larger clonotype is one base distant, so this may be a read error. V is TRBV4-3 and J is TRBJ1-2; D is uncertain. There are 13 residues in the CDR3. Germline-derived CDR1 and CDR2 are LGHNA and YSLEER. The CDR3 DNA is TGCGCCAGCAGCCAAGCCCTACTCGGCGGCTGCACCTTC. Translating it yields CASSQALLGGCTF.

CDR3 bases: TGCGCCAGCAGCGTCGACAGTGTAGACACCGGGGAGCTGTTTTTT. Translation gives CASSVDSVDTGELFF. The chain joins TRBV5-1 to TRBJ2-2, with a weak D call TRBD1 (5 bases). Germline CDR1 reads SGHRS; CDR2 reads YFSETQ. This CDR3 spans 15 amino acids. V lost 4 bases and J 3 bases, leaving 13 bases between the germline ends.

The chain has TRBV20-1 and TRBJ1-1; 7 bases agree with TRBD1. The CDR3 spans 13 residues. After removal of 6 bases from V and 1 base from J, the junction contained 5 bases not matched to a gene. Germline V gene lookup returns CDR1 DFQATT and CDR2 SNEGSKA (reference sequence). The CDR3 is CSAEDRENTEAFF. In DNA, the CDR3 is TGCAGTGCCGAAGACAGGGAGAACACTGAAGCTTTCTTT.

The table lists this clonotype with many counts. This sequence joins TRBV29-1 and TRBJ2-3, with TRBD1 identical over 8 bases. Germline V gene data show CDR1 as SQVTM and CDR2 as ANQGSEA. This CDR3 spans 15 amino acids. With 3 bases clipped from V and 3 bases from J, the junction kept 8 bases outside the gene matches. CDR3 region: CSVEGRDRTTDTQYF. The DNA of the CDR3 is TGCAGCGTTGAGGGTCGGGACAGGACGACAGATACGCAGTATTTT.

Ten or more counts support this clonotype. The V gene is TRBV7-9, the J gene TRBJ2-3, with D perhaps TRBD2 (6 bases). The ends were cut back, 6 bases at V and 0 bases at J, with 10 bases in the middle. Germline CDR1 and CDR2: SEHNR and FQNEAQ (reference sequence). The CDR3 length is 14 residues. The CDR3 is CASSDGTSTDTQYF. The CDR3 DNA reads TGTGCCAGCAGTGACGGGACTAGCACAGATACGCAGTATTTT.

This clonotype has more than one count but fewer than ten. The chain links TRBV9 to TRBJ2-1, with TRBD2 as a possible D gene (6 bases). Per the germline V gene, CDR1 is SGDLS and CDR2 is YYNGEE. Trimming cost V 4 bases and J 6 bases, with 20 bases left between them. This CDR3 region has 16 residues. As DNA, the CDR3 is TGTGCCAGCAGCCCCCCCGGGGTCGGGGGACCCAATGAGCAGTTCTTC. Translated, it gives CASSPPGVGGPNEQFF.

This clonotype was detected a few times. A much more abundant neighbour one base away suggests this may be a read error. The rearrangement links TRBV7-3 to TRBJ2-7; D uncertain. The germline gives CDR1 SGHTA, CDR2 FQGTGA. CDR3 length: 12 amino acids. DNA of the CDR3: TGTGCCAGCAGCCTAACCATCCATGAGCAGTACTTC. Protein: CASSLTIHEQYF. Filled out from reference TRBV7-3 and TRBJ2-7, the complete variable domain reads GAGVSQTPSNKVTEKGKYVELRCDPISGHTALYWYRQSLGQGPEFLIYFQGTGAADDSGLPNDRFFAVRPEGSVSTLKIQRTERGDSAVYLCASSLTIHEQYFGPGTRLTVT.

Note on this clonotype: This may be a read error, as it is one base from a much larger clone. V usage is TRBV29-1 and J usage is TRBJ2-7; D not certain. The closer fit of TRBJ2-5 to the DNA end suggests the J call may be wrong. Looked up from germline, CDR1 is SQVTM and CDR2 is ANQGSEA. The CDR3 consists of 11 residues. CDR3 protein: CSVEIVETQYF. The CDR3 DNA reads as TGCAGCGTTGAGATCGTGGAGACCCAGTACTTC.

This clonotype was found a few times. CDR3 sequence: CASGVRRYYGYTF. In nucleotides, the CDR3 is TGTGCCAGCGGGGTTCGGAGATACTATGGCTACACCTTC. The chain has TRBV12-3 or TRBV12-4 and TRBJ1-2; D uncertain. Trimming took 8 bases from V and 3 from J, leaving 13 bases between them. The CDR3 totals 13 residues.

The chain recombines TRBV7-2 with TRBJ2-3; 7 nucleotides match TRBD2. J gave up 5 bases and V 3 bases, and 8 bases lay outside the gene matches. CDR1 and CDR2 from the germline V gene are SGHTA and FQGNSA. The CDR3 is 15 amino acids. Here the CDR3 DNA reads TGTGCCAGCAGCTTCGGGGGGTCCCCCGGAGATACGCAGTATTTT. It encodes CASSFGGSPGDTQYF.

This clonotype came up a few times. The gene calls are TRBV7-9 and TRBJ1-1; D gene uncertain. Between the trimmed V and J ends, which lost 4 bases and 8 bases, there was a span of 11 bases. The CDR3 has 12 amino acids. Per germline, CDR1 SEHNR and CDR2 FQNEAQ (reference sequence). The CDR3 DNA reads TGTGCCAGCAGCTCCCGCTTGGAAGAAGCTTTCTTT. This encodes CASSSRLEEAFF.

Concerning this clonotype: An end of the junction does not agree with germline; a read error may underlie this. The V gene is TRBV5-6, the J gene TRBJ2-7, with a tentative D call TRBD2 (5 bases). Germline CDR1 is SGHDT and CDR2 is YYEEEE. CDR3 size: 14 residues. CDR3: CASTLLSGTYEQYF. As DNA, the CDR3 is TGTGCCAGCACCTTGTTAAGCGGAACCTACGAGCAGTACTTC.

This clonotype was seen a handful of times. The chain has TRBV24-1 and TRBJ1-5; D not resolved. V was pared by 12 bases and J by 2 bases, with 13 bases between. The CDR3 runs to 13 residues. Germline V CDR1 and CDR2: KGHDR, SFDVKD. The CDR3 region has the DNA TGTGCCCACGGGTTTCCGGGCAATCAGCCCCAGCATTTT. It translates to CAHGFPGNQPQHF.

The V call is TRBV16, the J call TRBJ2-3; 10 bases agree with TRBD1. Germline V gives CDR1 KGHSY, CDR2 FQNENV. This CDR3 is built from 16 residues. With V trimmed by 2 bases and J by 3 bases, 5 bases remained unmatched. The chain's CDR3 is CASSQPDRGRTDTQYF. The DNA for the CDR3 is TGTGCCAGCAGCCAACCCGACAGGGGGCGTACAGATACGCAGTATTTT.

This clonotype was seen a handful of times. V is TRBV9 and J is TRBJ2-2, with 9 bases identical to TRBD1. The V segment lost 6 bases and the J segment 5 bases; nucleotides outside the gene matches: 5. Looked up from germline, CDR1 is SGDLS and CDR2 is YYNGEE. The CDR3 covers 14 residues. CDR3 amino acids: CASNTGGWTGELFF. The CDR3 region has the DNA TGTGCCAGCAACACAGGGGGCTGGACCGGGGAGCTGTTTTTT.

The chain couples TRBV27 to TRBJ2-7; the D gene is possibly TRBD2 (6 bases). Germline loops: CDR1 MNHEY, CDR2 SMNVEV (reference sequence). This CDR3 region has 12 residues. V lost 2 bases and J 12 bases, leaving 14 bases between the germline ends. CDR3 sequence: CASSLLGGFMYF. For the CDR3, the DNA is TGTGCCAGCAGTTTACTCGGGGGATTTATGTACTTC.

This clonotype was seen ten or more times. The chain has TRBV12-3 or TRBV12-4 and TRBJ2-1; 7 bases agree with TRBD1. The CDR3 runs 13 residues. V was pared by 7 bases and J by 7 bases, with 7 bases of the junction left unmatched. This CDR3 is CASTLTGQNEQFF. For the CDR3, the DNA is TGTGCCAGCACCTTGACAGGGCAGAATGAGCAGTTCTTC.

V gene TRBV4-2 combines with J gene TRBJ2-5; 10 bases map to TRBD2. The J call may be wrong; the DNA end is better matched by TRBJ2-7. Germline lookup yields CDR1 LGHNA and CDR2 YNFKEQ. This CDR3 is built from 16 residues. CDR3 residues: CASSQDRTSGHCEQYF. The CDR3 DNA is TGTGCCAGCAGCCAAGATCGGACTAGCGGACATTGCGAGCAGTACTTC.

This clonotype was observed a few times. The rearrangement links TRBV7-2 to TRBJ2-4, with D possibly TRBD1 on 8 matching bases. V lost 4 bases and J 11 bases, leaving 18 bases between the germline ends. The CDR3 sequence is 14 residues long. The germline V gene encodes CDR1 SGHTA and CDR2 FQGNSA. CDR3 loop: CASSSSGTGGVQYF. As DNA, the CDR3 is TGTGCCAGCAGCTCGAGCGGGACAGGCGGGGTTCAGTACTTC.

The V and J genes are TRBV10-3 and TRBJ2-3; a weak D match, TRBD2 (6 bases). The germline V gene encodes CDR1 ENHRY and CDR2 SYGVKD. The CDR3 is made up of 17 amino acids. Trimming stripped 7 bases from V and 0 bases from J, with 20 bases between. Here the CDR3 reads CAINNRGSSYSTDTQYF. CDR3 in DNA: TGTGCCATCAATAACCGGGGGAGTTCATATAGCACAGATACGCAGTATTTT.

The chain's CDR3 is CASSIGGLVGGTDTQYF. The CDR3 DNA reads TGTGCCAGCAGCATTGGCGGACTAGTTGGCGGCACAGATACGCAGTATTTT. This rearrangement joins TRBV7-2 to TRBJ2-3; 7 positions match TRBD2. Germline V CDR1 and CDR2: SGHTA, FQGNSA. The CDR3 spans 17 residues. V was pared by 5 bases and J by 1 base, with 12 bases of the junction left unmatched.